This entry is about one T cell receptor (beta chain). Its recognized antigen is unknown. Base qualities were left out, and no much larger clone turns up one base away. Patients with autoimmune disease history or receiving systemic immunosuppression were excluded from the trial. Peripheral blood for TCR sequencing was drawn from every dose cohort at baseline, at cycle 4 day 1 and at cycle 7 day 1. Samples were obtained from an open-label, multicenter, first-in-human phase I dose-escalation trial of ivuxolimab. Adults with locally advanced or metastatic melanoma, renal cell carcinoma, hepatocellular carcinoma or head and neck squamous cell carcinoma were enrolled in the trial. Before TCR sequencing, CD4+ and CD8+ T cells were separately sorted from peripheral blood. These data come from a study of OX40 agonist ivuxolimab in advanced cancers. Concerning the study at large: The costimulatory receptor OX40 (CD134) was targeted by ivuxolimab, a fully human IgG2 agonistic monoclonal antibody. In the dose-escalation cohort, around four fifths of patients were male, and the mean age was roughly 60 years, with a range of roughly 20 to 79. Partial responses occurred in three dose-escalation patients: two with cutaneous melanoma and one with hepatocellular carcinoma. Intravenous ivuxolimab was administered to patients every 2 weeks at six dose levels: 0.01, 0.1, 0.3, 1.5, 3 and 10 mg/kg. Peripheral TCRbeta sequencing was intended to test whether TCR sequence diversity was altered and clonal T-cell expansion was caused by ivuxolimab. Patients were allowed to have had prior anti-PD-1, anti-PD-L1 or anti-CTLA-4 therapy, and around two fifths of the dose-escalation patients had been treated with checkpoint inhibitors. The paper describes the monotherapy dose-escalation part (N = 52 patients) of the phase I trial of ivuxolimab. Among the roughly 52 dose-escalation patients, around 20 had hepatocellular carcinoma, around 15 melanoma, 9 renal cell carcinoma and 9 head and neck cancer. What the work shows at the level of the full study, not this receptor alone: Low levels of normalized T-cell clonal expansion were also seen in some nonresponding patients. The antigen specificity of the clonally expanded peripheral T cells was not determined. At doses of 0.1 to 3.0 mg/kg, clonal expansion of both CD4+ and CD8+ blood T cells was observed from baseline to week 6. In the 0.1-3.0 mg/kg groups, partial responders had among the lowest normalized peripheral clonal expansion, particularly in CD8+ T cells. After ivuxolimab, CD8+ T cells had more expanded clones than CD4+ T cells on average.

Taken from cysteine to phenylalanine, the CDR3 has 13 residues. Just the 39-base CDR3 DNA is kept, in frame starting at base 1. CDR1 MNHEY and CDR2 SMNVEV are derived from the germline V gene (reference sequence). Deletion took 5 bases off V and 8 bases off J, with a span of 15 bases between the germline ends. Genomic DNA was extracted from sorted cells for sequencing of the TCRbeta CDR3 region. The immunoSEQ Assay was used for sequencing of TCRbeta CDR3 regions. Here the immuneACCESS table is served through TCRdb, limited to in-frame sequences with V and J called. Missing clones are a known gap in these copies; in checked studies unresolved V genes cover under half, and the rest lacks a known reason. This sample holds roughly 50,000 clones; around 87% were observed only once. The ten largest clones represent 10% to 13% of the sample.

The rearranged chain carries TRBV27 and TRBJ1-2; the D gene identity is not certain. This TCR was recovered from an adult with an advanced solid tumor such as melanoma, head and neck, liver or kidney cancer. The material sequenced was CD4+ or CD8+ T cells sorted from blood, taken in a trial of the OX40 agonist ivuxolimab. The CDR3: CASSLGSSTGYTF. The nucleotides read TGTGCCAGCAGTCTCGGTTCATCTACCGGCTACACCTTC.